The clone carrying this T cell receptor (beta chain) was detected once. This CDR3 has 14 residues. Germline CDR1 is LNHDA and CDR2 is SQIVND (reference sequence). Losses at the gene ends were 8 bases for V and 6 bases for J; bases not matched to a gene: 7. This entry is derived from a study of blood T cell repertoires in COVID-19. The overall study: Samples representing acute and convalescent COVID-19 were sourced from the United States, Italy and Spain. T cells, B-cell-depleted T cells, or PBMCs supplied cDNA or gDNA.

Seattle patients were enrolled during active infection and followed longitudinally. How the authors handled the data: Amplification from reference gene primers served as the basis for estimated nucleated cell counts. Clones were read by immunoSEQ multiplex PCR, and TCRdb kept only the in-frame ones, dropping some. The V and J calls and clone size are taken from that table; D and trimming were inferred from the DNA. The sample consists of under 200,000 clones, around four fifths of them appearing once. V and J are TRBV19 and TRBJ2-1; TRBD1 aligns across 10 bases. The sequenced material came from peripheral blood. This sequence originates from a man aged 60-69 years with COVID-19, enrolled during active disease. CDR3: CASSRDRGGNEQFF. The CDR3 bases are TGTGCCAGTTCCCGGGACAGGGGCGGCAATGAGCAGTTCTTC.